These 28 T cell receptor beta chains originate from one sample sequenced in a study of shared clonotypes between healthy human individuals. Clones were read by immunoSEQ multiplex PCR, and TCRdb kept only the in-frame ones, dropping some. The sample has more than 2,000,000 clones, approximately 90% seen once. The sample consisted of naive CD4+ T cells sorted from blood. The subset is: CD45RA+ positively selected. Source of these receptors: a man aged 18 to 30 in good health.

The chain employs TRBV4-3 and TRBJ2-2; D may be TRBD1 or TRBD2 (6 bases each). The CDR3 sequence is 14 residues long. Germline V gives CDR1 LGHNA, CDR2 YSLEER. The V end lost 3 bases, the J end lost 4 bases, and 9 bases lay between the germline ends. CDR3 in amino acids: CASSHGGRTGELFF. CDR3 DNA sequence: TGCGCCAGCAGCCACGGGGGCCGCACCGGGGAGCTGTTTTTT.

The CDR3 here is CASSISTGLNQPQHF. The CDR3 coding sequence is TGTGCCAGTAGTATCTCGACAGGGCTCAATCAGCCCCAGCATTTT. The chain carries TRBV19 and TRBJ1-5, with 7 bases aligning to TRBD1. Per the germline V gene, CDR1 is LNHDA and CDR2 is SQIVND (reference sequence). The junction had 5 bases not matched to a gene; V was cut back by 3 bases and J by 3 bases. CDR3 length: 15 amino acids.

The CDR3 coding sequence is TGTGCCAGCAGCTTAGGGGGCCAGGGCGAGCAGTACTTC. Protein: CASSLGGQGEQYF. The chain recombines TRBV7-9 with TRBJ2-7; D possibly corresponds to TRBD1 (5 bases). V lost 1 base, J lost 6 bases, and 10 bases lay in between. The CDR3 length is 13 residues. Germline-derived CDR1 and CDR2 are SEHNR and FQNEAQ (reference sequence).

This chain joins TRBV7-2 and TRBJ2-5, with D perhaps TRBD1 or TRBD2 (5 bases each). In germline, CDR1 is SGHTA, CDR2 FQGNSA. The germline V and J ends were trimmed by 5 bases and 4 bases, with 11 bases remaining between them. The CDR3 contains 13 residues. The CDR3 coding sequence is TGTGCCAGCAGCCTCGGGACCGCAGAGACCCAGTACTTC. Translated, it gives CASSLGTAETQYF. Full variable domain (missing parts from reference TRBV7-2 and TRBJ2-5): GAGVSQSPSNKVTEKGKDVELRCDPISGHTALYWYRQSLGQGLEFLIYFQGNSAPDKSGLPSDRFSAERTGGSVSTLTIQRTQQEDSAVYLCASSLGTAETQYFGPGTRLLVL.

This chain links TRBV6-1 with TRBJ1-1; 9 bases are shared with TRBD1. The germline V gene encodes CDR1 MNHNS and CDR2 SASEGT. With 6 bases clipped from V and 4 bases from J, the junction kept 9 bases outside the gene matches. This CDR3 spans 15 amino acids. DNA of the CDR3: TGTGCCAGCAGCGATCCGGGACAGGGACTCACTGAAGCTTTCTTT. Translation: CASSDPGQGLTEAFF.

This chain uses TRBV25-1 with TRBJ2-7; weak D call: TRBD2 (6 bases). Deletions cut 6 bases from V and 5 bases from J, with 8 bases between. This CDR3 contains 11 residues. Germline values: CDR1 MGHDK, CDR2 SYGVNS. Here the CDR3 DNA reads TGTGCCAGCAGGGAGGGCGACGAGCAGTACTTC. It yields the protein CASREGDEQYF.

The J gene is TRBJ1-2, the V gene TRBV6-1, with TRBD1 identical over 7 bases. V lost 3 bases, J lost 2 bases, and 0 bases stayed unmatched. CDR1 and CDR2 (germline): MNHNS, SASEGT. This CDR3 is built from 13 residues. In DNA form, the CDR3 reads TGTGCCAGCAGTGAGGACAGGAACTATGGCTACACCTTC. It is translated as CASSEDRNYGYTF.

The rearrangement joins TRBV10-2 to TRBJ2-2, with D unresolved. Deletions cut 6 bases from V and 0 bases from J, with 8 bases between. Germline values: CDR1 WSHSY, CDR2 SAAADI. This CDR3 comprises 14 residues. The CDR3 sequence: CASSGRANTGELFF. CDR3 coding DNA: TGCGCCAGCAGCGGTAGGGCGAACACCGGGGAGCTGTTTTTT.

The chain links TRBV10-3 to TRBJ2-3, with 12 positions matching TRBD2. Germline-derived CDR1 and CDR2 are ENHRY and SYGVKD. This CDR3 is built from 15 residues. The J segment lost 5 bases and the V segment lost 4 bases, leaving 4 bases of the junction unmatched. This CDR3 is CAISVTSGSGDTQYF. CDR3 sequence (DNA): TGTGCCATCAGTGTGACTAGCGGGAGTGGAGATACGCAGTATTTT.

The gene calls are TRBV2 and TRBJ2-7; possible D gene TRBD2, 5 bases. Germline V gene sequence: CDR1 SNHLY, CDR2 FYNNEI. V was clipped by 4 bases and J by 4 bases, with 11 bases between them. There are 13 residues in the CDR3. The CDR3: CASSVGRDYEQYF. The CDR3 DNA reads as TGTGCCAGCAGTGTGGGTCGGGATTACGAGCAGTACTTC.

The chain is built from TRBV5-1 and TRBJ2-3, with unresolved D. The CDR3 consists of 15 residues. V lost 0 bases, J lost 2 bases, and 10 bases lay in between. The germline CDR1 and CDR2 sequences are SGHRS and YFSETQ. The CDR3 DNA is TGCGCCAGCAGCTTGGAAGTAGCAGCCACAGATACGCAGTATTTT. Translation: CASSLEVAATDTQYF.

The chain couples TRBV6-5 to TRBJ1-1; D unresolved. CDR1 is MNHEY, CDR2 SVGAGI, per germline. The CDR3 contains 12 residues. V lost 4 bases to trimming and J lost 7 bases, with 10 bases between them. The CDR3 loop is CASSSDRIEAFF. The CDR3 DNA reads TGTGCCAGCAGTTCCGACCGGATTGAAGCTTTCTTT.

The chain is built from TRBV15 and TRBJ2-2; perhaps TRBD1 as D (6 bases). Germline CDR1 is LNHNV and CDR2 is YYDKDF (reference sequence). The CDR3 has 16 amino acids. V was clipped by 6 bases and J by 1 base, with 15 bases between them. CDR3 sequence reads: CATSSGVKVNTGELFF. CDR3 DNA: TGTGCCACCAGTTCAGGGGTCAAAGTGAACACCGGGGAGCTGTTTTTT. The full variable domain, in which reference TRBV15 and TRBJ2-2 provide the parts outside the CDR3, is DAMVIQNPRYQVTQFGKPVTLSCSQTLNHNVMYWYQQKSSQAPKLLFHYYDKDFNNEADTPDNFQSRRPNTSFCFLDIRSPGLGDTAMYLCATSSGVKVNTGELFFGEGSRLTVL.

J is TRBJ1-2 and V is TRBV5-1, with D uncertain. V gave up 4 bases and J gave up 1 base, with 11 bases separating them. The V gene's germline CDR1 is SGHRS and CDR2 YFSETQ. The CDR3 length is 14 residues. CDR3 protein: CASSPLTDNYGYTF. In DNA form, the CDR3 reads TGCGCCAGCAGCCCCCTAACTGATAACTATGGCTACACCTTC.

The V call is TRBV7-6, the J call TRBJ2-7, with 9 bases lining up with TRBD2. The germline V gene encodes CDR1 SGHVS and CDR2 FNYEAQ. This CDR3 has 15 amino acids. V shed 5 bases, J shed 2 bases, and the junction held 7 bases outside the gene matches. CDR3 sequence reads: CASSAGTSSTYEQYF. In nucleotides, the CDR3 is TGTGCCAGCAGCGCCGGGACTAGCTCTACCTACGAGCAGTACTTC.

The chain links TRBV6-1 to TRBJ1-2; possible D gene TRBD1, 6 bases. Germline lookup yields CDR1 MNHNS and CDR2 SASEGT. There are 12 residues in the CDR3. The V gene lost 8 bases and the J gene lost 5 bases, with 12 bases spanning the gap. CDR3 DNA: TGTGCCAGCGGCCGGGACATATATGGCTACACCTTC. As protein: CASGRDIYGYTF.

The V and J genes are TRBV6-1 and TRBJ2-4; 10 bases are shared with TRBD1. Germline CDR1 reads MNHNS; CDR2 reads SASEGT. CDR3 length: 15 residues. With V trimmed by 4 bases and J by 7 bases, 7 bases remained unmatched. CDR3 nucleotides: TGTGCCAGCAGTGCCGGACAGGGGGGGGTCAACATTCAGTACTTC. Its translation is CASSAGQGGVNIQYF.

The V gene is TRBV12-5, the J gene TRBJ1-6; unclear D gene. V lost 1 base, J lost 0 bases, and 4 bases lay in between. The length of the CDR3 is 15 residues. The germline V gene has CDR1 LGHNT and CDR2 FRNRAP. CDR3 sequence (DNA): TGTGCTAGTGGTTTGGAGAGCTCCTATAATTCACCCCTCCACTTT. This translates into CASGLESSYNSPLHF.

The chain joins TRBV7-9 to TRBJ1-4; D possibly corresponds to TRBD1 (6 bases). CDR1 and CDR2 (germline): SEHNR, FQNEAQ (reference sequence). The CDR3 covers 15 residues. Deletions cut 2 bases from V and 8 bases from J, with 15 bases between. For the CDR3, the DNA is TGTGCCAGCAGCTTATACGGCAGGGGTAAAGAAAAACTGTTTTTT. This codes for CASSLYGRGKEKLFF.

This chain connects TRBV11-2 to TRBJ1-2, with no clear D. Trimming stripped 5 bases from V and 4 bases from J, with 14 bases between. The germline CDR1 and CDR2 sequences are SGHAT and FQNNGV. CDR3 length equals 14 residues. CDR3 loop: CASSAHPVVYGYTF. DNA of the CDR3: TGTGCCAGCAGCGCGCATCCAGTAGTCTATGGCTACACCTTC.

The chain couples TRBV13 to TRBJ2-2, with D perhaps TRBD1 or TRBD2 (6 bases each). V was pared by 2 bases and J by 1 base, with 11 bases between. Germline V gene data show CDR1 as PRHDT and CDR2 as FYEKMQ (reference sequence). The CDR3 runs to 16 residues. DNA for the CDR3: TGTGCCAGCAGCTTACTTGGGGGGCTGAACACCGGGGAGCTGTTTTTT. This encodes CASSLLGGLNTGELFF.

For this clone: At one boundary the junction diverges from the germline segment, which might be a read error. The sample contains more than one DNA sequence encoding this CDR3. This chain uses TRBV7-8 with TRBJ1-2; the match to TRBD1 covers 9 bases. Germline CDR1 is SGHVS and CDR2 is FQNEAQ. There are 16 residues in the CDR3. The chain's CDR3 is CASSPQGASPGDGYTF. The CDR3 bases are TGCGCCAGCAGCCCACAGGGGGCCTCCCCGGGTGATGGCTACACCTTC.

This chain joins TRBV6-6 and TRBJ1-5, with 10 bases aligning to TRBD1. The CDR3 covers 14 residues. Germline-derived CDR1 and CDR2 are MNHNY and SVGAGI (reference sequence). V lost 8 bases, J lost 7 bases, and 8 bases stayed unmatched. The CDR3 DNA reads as TGTGCCAGCGGAACGACAGGGGGCCGGCAGCCCCAGCATTTT. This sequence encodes CASGTTGGRQPQHF.

The chain's CDR3 is CASSLDRGRTDTQYF. CDR3 nucleotide sequence: TGTGCCAGCAGCTTGGACAGGGGGCGCACAGATACGCAGTATTTT. The V gene is TRBV5-4, the J gene TRBJ2-3, with 9 bases fitting TRBD1. V trimming: 0 bases; J trimming: 1 base; junction bases outside the gene matches: 0. Germline-derived CDR1 and CDR2 are SGHNT and YYREEE (reference sequence). The CDR3 has 15 amino acids. Combining the CDR3 with reference TRBV5-4 and TRBJ2-3 gives the whole variable domain ETGVTQSPTHLIKTRGQQVTLRCSSQSGHNTVSWYQQALGQGPQFIFQYYREEENGRGNFPPRFSGLQFPNYSSELNVNALELDDSALYLCASSLDRGRTDTQYFGPGTRLTVL.

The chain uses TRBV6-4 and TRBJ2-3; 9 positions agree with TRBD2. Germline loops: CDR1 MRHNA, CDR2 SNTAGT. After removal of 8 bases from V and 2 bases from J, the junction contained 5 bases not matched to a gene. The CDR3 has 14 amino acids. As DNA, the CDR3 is TGTGCCAGCCGCCCTAGCGGGAACACAGATACGCAGTATTTT. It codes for CASRPSGNTDTQYF.

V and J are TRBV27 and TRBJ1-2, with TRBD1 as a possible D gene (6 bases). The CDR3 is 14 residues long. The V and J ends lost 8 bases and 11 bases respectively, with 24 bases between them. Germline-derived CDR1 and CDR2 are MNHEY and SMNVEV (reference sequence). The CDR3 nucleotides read TGTGCCAGCTCCCGAGGGGACATACCTCACGGTTACACCTTC. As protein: CASSRGDIPHGYTF.

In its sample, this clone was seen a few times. The chain's CDR3 is CASSDPGQPQHF. The CDR3 DNA follows: TGTGCCAGCAGTGATCCCGGGCAGCCCCAGCATTTT. This chain uses TRBV25-1 with TRBJ1-5; D ambiguous. The CDR3 sequence is 12 residues long. The V end was cut by 3 bases, the J end by 7 bases, with 7 bases between. Germline-derived CDR1 and CDR2 are MGHDK and SYGVNS.

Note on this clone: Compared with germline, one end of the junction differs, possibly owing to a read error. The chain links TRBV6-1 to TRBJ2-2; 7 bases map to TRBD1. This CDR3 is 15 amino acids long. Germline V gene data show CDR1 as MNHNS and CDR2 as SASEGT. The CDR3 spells CASGEQGSVTGELFF. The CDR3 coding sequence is TGTGCCAGCGGTGAACAGGGGTCAGTGACCGGGGAGCTGTTTTTT.